These 23 T cell receptor beta chains originate from one sample sequenced in a study of T cells in Graves' hyperthyroidism and ophthalmopathy. Authors of the study amplified TCR beta CDR3 regions from RNA transcripts. During a first-round RT-PCR of the TCR CDR3, the HTBI primer set was used. TCRdb used MiXCR to reprocess the multiplex PCR reads, holding one entry per CDR3 protein. The sample shows approximately 870,000 distinct CDR3 sequences, 38% of them seen only once. The sample was blood. These receptors were collected from a man younger than 35 with Graves' hyperthyroidism.

In its sample, this clonotype was seen many times. The genes are TRBV2 and TRBJ2-7; TRBD2 matches 11 bases. This CDR3 has 15 amino acids. Germline lookup yields CDR1 SNHLY and CDR2 FYNNEI. The junction had 10 bases not matched to a gene; V was cut back by 6 bases and J by 6 bases. The CDR3: CASSPRTSGSREQYF. For the CDR3, the DNA is TGTGCCAGCAGCCCACGAACTAGCGGGAGTCGCGAGCAGTACTTC.

V usage is TRBV25-1 and J usage is TRBJ1-2; 9 bases fit TRBD1. This CDR3 is 15 amino acids long. V lost 8 bases to trimming and J lost 7 bases; unmatched junction nucleotides: 14. Germline CDR1 reads MGHDK; CDR2 reads SYGVNS. CDR3 in amino acids: CASVPPGQGVGGYTF. DNA for the CDR3: TGTGCCAGCGTCCCGCCGGGACAGGGAGTAGGTGGCTACACCTTC.

In its sample, this clonotype was seen a few times. This sequence joins TRBV29-1 and TRBJ1-2; D is uncertain. The germline V gene encodes CDR1 SQVTM and CDR2 ANQGSEA. Trimming pared 2 bases from V and 4 bases from J, leaving 5 bases between. This CDR3 region has 11 residues. As DNA, the CDR3 is TGCAGCGTTGAAATCGCCTATGGCTACACCTTC. Translation gives CSVEIAYGYTF.

The CDR3 DNA follows: TGTGCCAGCAGCTTTTGGACAGGGCACGAGCAGTACTTC. It is translated as CASSFWTGHEQYF. The genes are TRBV6-6 and TRBJ2-7, with 8 bases identical to TRBD1. Germline V gives CDR1 MNHNY, CDR2 SVGAGI (reference sequence). V lost 6 bases and J lost 5; bases outside the gene matches: 6. The CDR3 is 13 residues long.

The gene calls are TRBV2 and TRBJ2-2; D remains ambiguous. Germline-derived CDR1 and CDR2 are SNHLY and FYNNEI. The CDR3 covers 17 residues. V was cut by 5 bases and J by 0 bases, with 16 bases left in between. The CDR3 here is CASSRTDYRPNTGELFF. DNA of the CDR3: TGTGCCAGCAGTCGGACGGATTATAGACCGAACACCGGGGAGCTGTTTTTT.

The chain combines TRBV7-8 with TRBJ2-5; weak D call: TRBD2 (7 bases). CDR3 length: 10 amino acids. Germline CDR1 SGHVS, CDR2 FQNEAQ. Trimming pared 8 bases from V and 10 bases from J, leaving 11 bases between. The CDR3 nucleotides read TGTGCCAGCTTAGGGGGGGACCAGTACTTC. Translated: CASLGGDQYF.

As to this clonotype: One end of the junction is discordant with germline, which a read error may explain. The V call is TRBV5-1, the J call TRBJ2-7, with a tentative D call TRBD1 (6 bases). CDR1 and CDR2 from the germline V gene are SGHRS and YFSETQ. The CDR3 consists of 14 residues. The DNA for the CDR3 is TGCGCCGGCAGCTACCCAGGGGATTCCTACGAGCAGTACTTC. This codes for CAGSYPGDSYEQYF.

The CDR3 DNA follows: TGTGCCAGCGGTTTAATAGGAAGTGAGACCCAGTACTTC. Its translation: CASGLIGSETQYF. The chain combines TRBV7-3 with TRBJ2-7; D unclear. Matching the DNA end better, TRBJ2-5 makes the J call doubtful. The CDR3 runs 13 residues. Germline CDR1 is SGHTA and CDR2 is FQGTGA.

This clonotype has a handful of counts. The chain links TRBV5-1 to TRBJ1-2; possible D gene TRBD1, 6 bases. The CDR3 spans 14 residues. In germline, CDR1 is SGHRS, CDR2 YFSETQ. The V end was cut by 4 bases, the J end by 2 bases, with 12 bases between. The CDR3 bases are TGCGCCAGCAGCCCCGGGGACACGAACTATGGCTACACCTTC. Protein sequence: CASSPGDTNYGYTF. Full variable domain (outside the CDR3, taken from reference TRBV5-1 and TRBJ1-2): KAGVTQTPRYLIKTRGQQVTLSCSPISGHRSVSWYQQTPGQGLQFLFEYFSETQRNKGNFPGRFSGRQFSNSRSEMNVSTLELGDSALYLCASSPGDTNYGYTFGSGTRLTVV.

This chain links TRBV11-3 with TRBJ2-7, with 7 nucleotides matching TRBD1. V dropped 4 bases and J dropped 2; count of bases not matched to a gene: 5. CDR1 and CDR2 (germline): SGHNT, YENEEA. The CDR3 is 14 amino acids. CDR3 bases: TGTGCCAGCAGCTCGGGACAGTTCGCCTACGAGCAGTACTTC. Translation: CASSSGQFAYEQYF.

A few counts support this clonotype. J is TRBJ2-7 and V is TRBV2, with 7 nucleotides matching TRBD1. Germline V gene lookup returns CDR1 SNHLY and CDR2 FYNNEI. This CDR3 has 17 residues. V lost 5 bases, J lost 6 bases, and 19 bases stayed unmatched. This CDR3 reads CASSYGQVDPGKGEQYF. The CDR3, as DNA: TGTGCCAGCAGTTACGGACAGGTTGACCCGGGGAAGGGCGAGCAGTACTTC.

This clonotype was detected ten times or more. The chain couples TRBV20-1 to TRBJ1-1; no definite D call. Deletions cut 7 bases from V and 0 bases from J, with 15 bases between. Germline loops: CDR1 DFQATT, CDR2 SNEGSKA (reference sequence). The CDR3 sequence is 14 residues long. This CDR3 reads CSGVWAGLNTEAFF. Written as DNA, the CDR3 is TGCAGTGGCGTATGGGCAGGCTTGAACACTGAAGCTTTCTTT.

This clonotype came up once. A much larger clone differs from this one at a single base, so this may be a read error. This chain joins TRBV19 and TRBJ1-4; D not resolved. Germline V gives CDR1 LNHDA, CDR2 SQIVND (reference sequence). Trimming removed 8 bases from V and 4 bases from J, with 8 bases in between. The CDR3 consists of 12 residues. CDR3 amino acids: CASWGGNEKLFF. CDR3 nucleotide sequence: TGTGCCAGTTGGGGAGGTAATGAAAAACTGTTTTTT. The whole variable domain, filled in from reference TRBV19 and TRBJ1-4, reads DGGITQSPKYLFRKEGQNVTLSCEQNLNHDAMYWYRQDPGQGLRLIYYSQIVNDFQKGDIAEGYSVSREKKESFPLTVTSAQKNPTAFYLCASWGGNEKLFFGSGTQLSVL.

This clonotype was seen a single time. This may be a read error, as it is one base from a much larger clone. The chain combines TRBV2 with TRBJ2-7, with D perhaps assigned TRBD1 or TRBD2 (5 bases each). CDR1 and CDR2 from the germline V gene are SNHLY and FYNNEI. The CDR3 runs to 14 residues. CDR3 DNA sequence: TGTGCCAGCATGGGGGTTCTGGGAGTAACCGAGCAGCACTTC. Its translation: CASMGVLGVTEQHF. Full variable domain (rest looked up from reference TRBV2 and TRBJ2-7): EPEVTQTPSHQVTQMGQEVILRCVPISNHLYFYWYRQILGQKVEFLVSFYNNEISEKSEIFDDQFSVERPDGSNFTLKIRSTKLEDSAMYFCASMGVLGVTEQHFGPGTRLTVT.

In the case of this clonotype: The junction does not match germline at one end; this may be a read error. The genes are TRBV5-1 and TRBJ2-6; D ambiguous. The CDR3 extends over 13 amino acids. The germline V gene has CDR1 SGHRS and CDR2 YFSETQ. In nucleotides, the CDR3 is TGCGCCAGCAGCTTGGATGGGGACAACGTCCTGACTTTC. It translates to CASSLDGDNVLTF.

Worth noting for this clonotype: A read error may be the cause here, since a much bigger clone is one base away. This chain uses TRBV2 with TRBJ2-5, with a possible D match to TRBD2 (5 bases). In germline, CDR1 is SNHLY, CDR2 FYNNEI. This CDR3 spans 14 amino acids. The CDR3 region is CASSDEGWQGTQYF. The CDR3 coding sequence is TGTGCCAGCAGTGATGAGGGTTGGCAAGGGACCCAGTACTTC.

As for this clonotype: A much larger clone is a single base away; this may be a read error. The chain combines TRBV29-1 with TRBJ1-1, with a tentative D call TRBD1 (5 bases). CDR3 length: 14 residues. Trimming shortened V by 5 bases and J by 0 bases, and 13 bases separated the two germline ends. CDR1 is SQVTM, CDR2 ANQGSEA, per germline. CDR3 protein: CSVSLLQVNTEAFF. CDR3 nucleotides: TGCAGCGTTTCTCTCCTACAGGTGAACACTGAAGCTTTCTTT. Variable domain in full (rest from reference TRBV29-1 and TRBJ1-1): SAVISQKPSRDICQRGTSLTIQCQVDSQVTMMFWYRQQPGQSLTLIATANQGSEATYESGFVIDKFPISRPNLTFSTLTVSNMSPEDSSIYLCSVSLLQVNTEAFFGQGTRLTVV.

This clonotype was seen at least ten times. The J gene is TRBJ1-5, the V gene TRBV20-1; D gene unclear. Trimming took off 0 bases at V and 6 bases at J, with 12 bases between the two ends. Germline lookup yields CDR1 DFQATT and CDR2 SNEGSKA (reference sequence). The CDR3 extends over 14 amino acids. CDR3 protein: CSARERGWFQPQHF. CDR3 bases: TGCAGTGCTAGAGAACGGGGTTGGTTTCAGCCCCAGCATTTT.

In this sample, this clonotype turned up many times. The chain links TRBV9 to TRBJ1-2, with 9 nucleotides matching TRBD1. CDR1 and CDR2 from the germline V gene are SGDLS and YYNGEE. The V gene end was trimmed by 0 bases and the J gene end by 8 bases; junction bases not matched to a gene: 11. This CDR3 region has 16 residues. The CDR3 protein is CASSVVPGQGSIGYTF. The CDR3 DNA is TGTGCCAGCAGCGTAGTTCCGGGACAGGGAAGTATCGGCTACACCTTC.

The genes are TRBV6-6 and TRBJ1-6; D is ambiguous. Per the germline V gene, CDR1 is MNHNY and CDR2 is SVGAGI (reference sequence). The CDR3 is made up of 16 amino acids. V was cut by 0 bases and J by 3 bases, with 9 bases left in between. The CDR3 sequence is CASSYSSPRYNSPLHF. The CDR3 DNA sequence: TGTGCCAGCAGTTACTCGAGCCCCCGCTATAATTCACCCCTCCACTTT.

About this clonotype: A much bigger clone sits one base away, suggesting this may be a read error. V gene TRBV9 combines with J gene TRBJ1-6; D is uncertain. Germline CDR1 reads SGDLS; CDR2 reads YYNGEE. The CDR3 consists of 10 residues. The CDR3 loop is CARTNSPPHF. In DNA form, the CDR3 reads TGTGCCAGAACTAATTCACCCCCCCACTTT.

This clonotype was counted ten times or more. The V call is TRBV10-3, the J call TRBJ2-7; 7 bases map to TRBD1. V lost 3 bases, J lost 6 bases, and 5 bases stayed unmatched. CDR1 and CDR2 from the germline V gene are ENHRY and SYGVKD. This CDR3 spans 13 amino acids. Here the CDR3 DNA reads TGTGCCATCAGTGACCCCTCAGGGGGCGAGCAGTACTTC. Translated, it gives CAISDPSGGEQYF.

About this clonotype: A much larger clone sits a single nucleotide away, making a read error possible. The gene calls are TRBV20-1 and TRBJ1-1; D unclear. The CDR3 is 13 residues long. V gave up 7 bases and J gave up 0 bases, with 12 bases separating them. Per germline, CDR1 DFQATT and CDR2 SNEGSKA (reference sequence). This CDR3 reads CSGTRVMNTEAFF. In DNA, the CDR3 is TGCAGTGGTACGAGAGTAATGAACACTGAAGCTTTCTTT.